The rows below give T cell receptor beta chains drawn from one sample of a study of blood T cell repertoires in COVID-19. The table came from immunoSEQ multiplex PCR; TCRdb's copy has only in-frame clones and leaves some out. The sample has about 190,000 clones; 88% are singletons. The sample consisted of peripheral blood. These receptors all stem from a middle-aged woman who had recovered from COVID-19. CDR3s include the opening cysteine and the closing phenylalanine or tryptophan. A D gene is named only where the DNA matches it firmly. Size tells how often a clone was seen (once, few, many) or the class of an expanded clone, and some rows leave it out.

V: TRBV15
size: few
D: .
J: TRBJ2-1
DNA: TGTGCCACCAGCATGGCCGAGGGCGGGACCTTCTTC
CDR3: CATSMAEGGTFF

V: TRBV9
size: .
D: .
J: TRBJ1-1
DNA: TGTGCCAGCAGCGTAGAGAGTGGCACTGAAGCTTTCTTT
CDR3: CASSVESGTEAFF

V: TRBV14
size: once
D: .
J: TRBJ2-7
DNA: TGTGCCAGCAGCCAGGGCTATACCTACGAGCAGTACTTC
CDR3: CASSQGYTYEQYF

V: TRBV28
size: .
D: .
J: TRBJ2-2
DNA: TGTGCCAGCAGTTTGGAGGGGATAAACATCGGGGAGCTGTTTTTT
CDR3: CASSLEGINIGELFF

V: TRBV2
size: .
D: TRBD1
J: TRBJ1-2
DNA: TGTGCCAGCAGTGAACAGGGGGCGGGTAACTATGGCTACACCTTC
CDR3: CASSEQGAGNYGYTF

V: TRBV7-8
size: .
D: TRBD2
J: TRBJ2-7
DNA: TGTGCCAGCAGCAAATACGGGGCTAGCGGGGCCTACGAGCAGTACTTC
CDR3: CASSKYGASGAYEQYF

V: TRBV11-2
size: .
D: TRBD1
J: TRBJ2-4
DNA: TGTGCCAGCAGCTTTGACAGGGATCTAGCCAAAAACATTCAGTACTTC
CDR3: CASSFDRDLAKNIQYF

V: TRBV30
size: few
D: .
J: TRBJ1-4
DNA: TGTGCCTGGAGTGTTCTACGAGAAAAACTGTTTTTT
CDR3: CAWSVLREKLFF

V: TRBV19
size: few
D: .
J: TRBJ1-5
DNA: TGTGCCAGTAATTTAGGGGTCCAGCCCCAGCATTTT
CDR3: CASNLGVQPQHF

V: TRBV19
size: .
D: TRBD1
J: TRBJ1-5
DNA: TGTGCCAGTAGTATAGCTCTGGACAGGGCTTCCAATCAGCCCCAGCATTTT
CDR3: CASSIALDRASNQPQHF

V: TRBV7-3
size: .
D: TRBD1
J: TRBJ1-6
DNA: TGTGCCAGCAGCTTAGGACAGGACTATTCACCCCTCCACTTT
CDR3: CASSLGQDYSPLHF

V: TRBV5-1
size: few
D: .
J: TRBJ2-2
DNA: TGCGCCAGCAGCTTCCCCAGGGACACCGGGGAGCTGTTTTTT
CDR3: CASSFPRDTGELFF

V: TRBV7-6
size: .
D: .
J: TRBJ1-4
DNA: TGTGCCAGCAGCTTTAACAGGGCAACTAATGAAAAACTGTTTTTT
CDR3: CASSFNRATNEKLFF

V: TRBV15
size: .
D: .
J: TRBJ2-3
DNA: TGTGCCACCAGCAGAGATCCAGATGATACGCAGTATTTT
CDR3: CATSRDPDDTQYF

V: TRBV19
size: .
D: TRBD2
J: TRBJ2-7
DNA: TGTGCCAGTAGTAGAACAGGGACTAGCGGGGTCTACGAGCAGTACTTC
CDR3: CASSRTGTSGVYEQYF

V: TRBV3-1/TRBV3-2
size: .
D: .
J: TRBJ1-1
DNA: TGTGCCAGCAGCCAGATACAGGGGAACACTGAAGCTTTCTTT
CDR3: CASSQIQGNTEAFF

V: TRBV2
size: .
D: .
J: TRBJ2-2
DNA: TGTGCCAGCAGTGAATCCCAGATCGGGGAGCTGTTTTTT
CDR3: CASSESQIGELFF

V: TRBV30
size: .
D: .
J: TRBJ1-1
DNA: TGTGCCTGGGATGTGGGGGGGGTTGAAGCTTTCTTT
CDR3: CAWDVGGVEAFF